The sample holds many counts of the clone carrying this T cell receptor beta chain. The antigen is not known. TCRdb reprocessed the reads with MiXCR, giving one entry per CDR3 protein. The sample yields about 330,000 distinct CDR3 sequences, approximately 9.5% seen once. The data belong to a study of T cell repertoires in cytomegalovirus infection. Points from the study as a whole: There were HLA-C-restricted CMV-specific TCR beta clonotypes dominating the ex vivo response. The cumulative frequency of public TCR beta families distinguished individuals who carried CMV together with the relevant HLA.

After removal of 3 bases from V and 2 bases from J, the junction contained 14 bases not matched to a gene. The CDR3 covers 19 residues. Germline values: CDR1 DFQATT, CDR2 SNEGSKA (reference sequence). The TCR comes from a human donor in good health (CMV status not recorded). Some clones in this sample may be carry-over from other donors' samples. The chain recombines TRBV20-1 with TRBJ2-3; 13 bases align to TRBD2. The sample taken for sequencing was PBMCs. This CDR3 is CSARGGIGLAGAVTDTQYF. As DNA, the CDR3 is TGCAGTGCTAGGGGGGGGATAGGACTAGCGGGAGCCGTCACAGATACGCAGTATTTT.